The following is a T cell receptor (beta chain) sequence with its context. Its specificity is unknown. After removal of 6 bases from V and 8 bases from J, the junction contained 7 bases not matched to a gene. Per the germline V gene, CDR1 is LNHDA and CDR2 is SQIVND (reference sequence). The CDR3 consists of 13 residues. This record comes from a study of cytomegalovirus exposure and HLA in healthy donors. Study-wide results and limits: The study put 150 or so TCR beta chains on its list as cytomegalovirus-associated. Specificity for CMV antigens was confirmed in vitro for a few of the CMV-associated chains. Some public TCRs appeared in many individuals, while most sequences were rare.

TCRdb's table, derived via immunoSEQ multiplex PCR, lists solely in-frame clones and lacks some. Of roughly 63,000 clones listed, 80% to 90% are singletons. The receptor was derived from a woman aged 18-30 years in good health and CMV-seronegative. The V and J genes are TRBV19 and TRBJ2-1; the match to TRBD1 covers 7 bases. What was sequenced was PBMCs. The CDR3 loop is CASRTLQGDEQFF. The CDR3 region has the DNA TGTGCCAGTAGGACCCTCCAGGGGGATGAGCAGTTCTTC.